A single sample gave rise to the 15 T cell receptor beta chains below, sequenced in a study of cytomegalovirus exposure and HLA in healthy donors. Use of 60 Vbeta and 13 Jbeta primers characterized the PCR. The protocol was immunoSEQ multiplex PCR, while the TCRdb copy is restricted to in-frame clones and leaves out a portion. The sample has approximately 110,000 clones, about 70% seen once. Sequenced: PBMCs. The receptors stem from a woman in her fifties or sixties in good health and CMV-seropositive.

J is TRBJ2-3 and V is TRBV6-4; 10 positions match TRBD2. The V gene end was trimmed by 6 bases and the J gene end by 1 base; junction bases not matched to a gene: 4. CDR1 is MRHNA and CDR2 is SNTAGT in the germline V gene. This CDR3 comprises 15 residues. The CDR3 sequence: CASSPGTSGTDTQYF. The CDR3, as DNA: TGTGCCAGCAGCCCCGGGACTAGCGGCACAGATACGCAGTATTTT.

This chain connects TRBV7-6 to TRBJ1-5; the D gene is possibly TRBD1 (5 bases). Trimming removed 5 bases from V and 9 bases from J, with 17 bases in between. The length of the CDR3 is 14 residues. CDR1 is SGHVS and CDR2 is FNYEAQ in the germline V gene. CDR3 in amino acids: CASSPRTNSPPQHF. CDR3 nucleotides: TGTGCCAGCAGCCCCAGGACAAACTCTCCGCCCCAGCATTTT.

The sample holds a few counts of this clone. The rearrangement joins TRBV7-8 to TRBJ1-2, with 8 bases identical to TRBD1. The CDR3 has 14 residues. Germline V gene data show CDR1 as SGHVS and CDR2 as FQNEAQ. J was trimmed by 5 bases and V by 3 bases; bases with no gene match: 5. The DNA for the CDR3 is TGTGCCAGCAGCTTCAGGACAGGGCCTTATGGCTACACCTTC. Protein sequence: CASSFRTGPYGYTF.

The CDR3 spells CASSLVAGTYNEQFF. The CDR3 region has the DNA TGTGCCAGCAGTTTAGTAGCGGGAACTTACAATGAGCAGTTCTTC. The chain joins TRBV28 to TRBJ2-1; 8 nucleotides match TRBD2. The CDR3 contains 15 residues. With 2 bases clipped from V and 4 bases from J, the junction kept 4 bases outside the gene matches. Germline V lookup: CDR1 MDHEN, CDR2 SYDVKM.

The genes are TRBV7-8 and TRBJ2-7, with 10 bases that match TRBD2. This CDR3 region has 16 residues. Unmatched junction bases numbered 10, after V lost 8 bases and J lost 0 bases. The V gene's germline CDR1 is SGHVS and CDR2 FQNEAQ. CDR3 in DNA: TGTGCCAGCGGGAACGGAGCGGGAGGGCCCTCCTACGAGCAGTACTTC. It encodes CASGNGAGGPSYEQYF.

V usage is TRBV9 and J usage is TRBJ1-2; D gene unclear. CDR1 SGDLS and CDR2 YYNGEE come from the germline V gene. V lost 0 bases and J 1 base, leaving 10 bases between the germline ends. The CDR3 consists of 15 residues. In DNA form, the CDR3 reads TGTGCCAGCAGCGTAGCGCAGGTTCTTAACTATGGCTACACCTTC. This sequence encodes CASSVAQVLNYGYTF.

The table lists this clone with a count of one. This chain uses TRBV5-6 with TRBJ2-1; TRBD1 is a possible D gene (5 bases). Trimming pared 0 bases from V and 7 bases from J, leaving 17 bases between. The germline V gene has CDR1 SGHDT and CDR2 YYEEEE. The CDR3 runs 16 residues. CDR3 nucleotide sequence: TGTGCCAGCAGCTTGGCCGGACCACCCGCAGGGAATGAGCAGTTCTTC. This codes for CASSLAGPPAGNEQFF.

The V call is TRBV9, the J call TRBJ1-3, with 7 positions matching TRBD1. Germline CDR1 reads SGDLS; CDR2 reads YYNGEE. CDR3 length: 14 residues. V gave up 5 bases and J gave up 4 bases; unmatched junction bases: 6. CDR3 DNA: TGTGCCAGCAGACCGGGGACAGCCGGAAACACCATATATTTT. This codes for CASRPGTAGNTIYF.

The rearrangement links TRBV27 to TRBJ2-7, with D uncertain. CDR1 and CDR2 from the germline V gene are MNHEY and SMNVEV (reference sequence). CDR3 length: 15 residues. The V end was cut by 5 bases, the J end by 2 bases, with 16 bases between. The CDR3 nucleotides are TGTGCCAGCAGTCCGAAACGTGCAGAGGCCTACGAGCAGTACTTC. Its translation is CASSPKRAEAYEQYF.

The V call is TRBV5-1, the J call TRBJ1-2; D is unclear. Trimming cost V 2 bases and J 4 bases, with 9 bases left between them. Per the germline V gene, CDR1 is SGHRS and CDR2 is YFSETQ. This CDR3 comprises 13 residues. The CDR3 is CASSFQEGYGYTF. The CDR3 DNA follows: TGCGCCAGCAGCTTCCAGGAGGGCTATGGCTACACCTTC.

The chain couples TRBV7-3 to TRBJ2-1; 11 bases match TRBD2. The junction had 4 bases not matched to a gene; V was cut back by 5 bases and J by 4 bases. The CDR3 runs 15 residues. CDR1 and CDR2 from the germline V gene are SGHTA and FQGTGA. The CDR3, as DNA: TGTGCCAGCAGCATTAGCGGGGGGGGATACAATGAGCAGTTCTTC. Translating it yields CASSISGGGYNEQFF.

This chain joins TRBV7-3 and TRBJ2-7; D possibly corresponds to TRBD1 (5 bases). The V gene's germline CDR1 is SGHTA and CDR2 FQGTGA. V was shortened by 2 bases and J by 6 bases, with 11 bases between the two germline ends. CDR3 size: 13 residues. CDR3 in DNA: TGTGCCAGCAGCTTAGGCGGAACAGGCGAGCAGTACTTC. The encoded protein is CASSLGGTGEQYF.

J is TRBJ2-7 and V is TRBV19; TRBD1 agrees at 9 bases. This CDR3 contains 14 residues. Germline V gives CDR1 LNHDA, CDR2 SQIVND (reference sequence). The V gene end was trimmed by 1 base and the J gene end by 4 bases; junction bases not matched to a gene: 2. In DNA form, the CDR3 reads TGTGCCAGTAGTATAGGGACAGGGGATTACGAGCAGTACTTC. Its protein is CASSIGTGDYEQYF.

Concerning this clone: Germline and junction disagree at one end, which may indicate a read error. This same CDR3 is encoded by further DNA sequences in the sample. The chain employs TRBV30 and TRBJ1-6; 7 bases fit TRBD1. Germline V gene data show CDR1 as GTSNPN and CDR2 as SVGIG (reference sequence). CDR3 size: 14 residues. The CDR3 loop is CAWSVGQATSPLHF. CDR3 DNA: TGCGCCTGGAGTGTAGGACAGGCGACATCACCCCTCCACTTT.

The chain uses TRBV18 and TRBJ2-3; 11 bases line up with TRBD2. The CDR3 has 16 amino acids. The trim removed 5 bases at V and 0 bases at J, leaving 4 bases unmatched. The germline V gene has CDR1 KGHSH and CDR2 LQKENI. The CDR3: CASSSLAGGSTDTQYF. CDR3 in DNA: TGTGCCAGCTCATCCCTAGCGGGGGGTAGCACAGATACGCAGTATTTT.